The 32 T cell receptor beta chains given below trace back to one sample, sequenced in a study of CD8+CD57+ T cells in acquired aplastic anemia. Genomic DNA, serving as template, underwent TCR beta VDJ and CDR3 profiling. TCRdb fed the reads into MiXCR, producing one record per CDR3 protein. Of hundreds of thousands of distinct CDR3 sequences detected, more than 25% appear once; the ten largest clones hold less than 0.85%. Whoever was chosen for sequencing had shown CD8+CD57+ cell expansion by flow cytometry. The material sequenced was sorted CD4+, CD8+, or CD8+CD57+ T cells (not recorded which) from PBMCs. Receptors originate from a human donor with aplastic anemia.

The chain recombines TRBV27 with TRBJ1-4, with 8 bases fitting TRBD1. Trimming removed 3 bases from V and 9 bases from J; junction bases left unmatched: 6. The CDR3 consists of 14 residues. CDR1 and CDR2 (germline): MNHEY, SMNVEV (reference sequence). The CDR3 DNA reads as TGTGCCAGCAGTTTTAGGACAGGGTCGAAAAAACTGTTTTTT. It codes for CASSFRTGSKKLFF.

This clonotype was found many times. The chain employs TRBV19 and TRBJ1-1, with 7 nucleotides matching TRBD1. Germline lookup yields CDR1 LNHDA and CDR2 SQIVND (reference sequence). The CDR3 length is 15 residues. The junction had 10 bases not matched to a gene; V was cut back by 4 bases and J by 5 bases. The CDR3 loop reads CASSTKTGVRTEAFF. CDR3 DNA: TGTGCCAGTAGTACTAAAACAGGGGTTCGAACTGAAGCTTTCTTT.

This clonotype was seen a handful of times. The gene calls are TRBV4-3 and TRBJ1-1, with TRBD1 as a possible D gene (5 bases). CDR1 and CDR2 from the germline V gene are LGHNA and YSLEER. The CDR3 has 15 amino acids. Trimming pared 0 bases from V and 7 bases from J, leaving 15 bases between. The DNA of the CDR3 is TGCGCCAGCAGCCAAGATGGGGGGACCTGGGGTGAAGCTTTCTTT. Protein: CASSQDGGTWGEAFF.

This chain connects TRBV29-1 to TRBJ2-1, with a possible D match to TRBD1 (5 bases). The CDR3 has 14 residues. CDR1 is SQVTM and CDR2 is ANQGSEA in the germline V gene. V was cut by 7 bases and J by 5 bases, with 18 bases left in between. The CDR3 bases are TGCAGCGCTGGAGTATCTGGGGCCAACAATGAGCAGTTCTTC. The encoded protein is CSAGVSGANNEQFF.

This clonotype showed up just a few times. The chain joins TRBV14 to TRBJ1-4, with a possible D match to TRBD1 (6 bases). Germline values: CDR1 SGHDN, CDR2 FVKESK. Trimming left V 5 bases short and J 4 bases short, with 20 bases between. This CDR3 has 17 residues. The chain's CDR3 is CASSLAGAGGGNEKLFF. The CDR3 DNA reads TGTGCCAGCAGCTTGGCAGGGGCAGGAGGAGGTAATGAAAAACTGTTTTTT.

Many counts were recorded for this clonotype. The chain combines TRBV5-1 with TRBJ1-5; D is ambiguous. Germline values: CDR1 SGHRS, CDR2 YFSETQ. Trimming shortened V by 0 bases and J by 7 bases, and 11 bases separated the two germline ends. The CDR3 covers 14 residues. The chain's CDR3 is CASSLGGREQPQHF. CDR3 bases: TGCGCCAGCAGCTTGGGCGGAAGGGAACAGCCCCAGCATTTT.

The CDR3 coding sequence is TGCAGTGCTAGATCCGGGACAGGGGGTAACTATGGCTACACCTTC. Its translation is CSARSGTGGNYGYTF. V gene TRBV20-1 combines with J gene TRBJ1-2; TRBD1 aligns across 11 bases. The ends lost 2 bases at V and 1 base at J; junction bases unmatched: 3. Per germline, CDR1 DFQATT and CDR2 SNEGSKA (reference sequence). This CDR3 is built from 15 residues.

This clonotype was recorded many times. The chain recombines TRBV5-1 with TRBJ2-7; D not certain. This CDR3 region has 12 residues. CDR1 is SGHRS, CDR2 YFSETQ, per germline. V lost 1 base and J lost 7, with 9 bases in between. CDR3 coding DNA: TGCGCCAGCAGCTTGACAGATGGGGAGCAGTACTTC. This gives the protein CASSLTDGEQYF. The full variable domain, in which reference TRBV5-1 and TRBJ2-7 provide the parts outside the CDR3, is KAGVTQTPRYLIKTRGQQVTLSCSPISGHRSVSWYQQTPGQGLQFLFEYFSETQRNKGNFPGRFSGRQFSNSRSEMNVSTLELGDSALYLCASSLTDGEQYFGPGTRLTVT.

The chain uses TRBV7-8 and TRBJ2-7; the match to TRBD1 covers 11 bases. Trimming cost V 0 bases and J 7 bases; bases outside gene matches: 2. CDR1 is SGHVS and CDR2 is FQNEAQ in the germline V gene. The CDR3 runs to 14 residues. The DNA for the CDR3 is TGTGCCAGCAGCTTAGCGGGGACAGGGGGTGAGCAGTACTTC. It yields the protein CASSLAGTGGEQYF. Supplemented by reference TRBV7-8 and TRBJ2-7, the full variable domain reads GAGVSQSPRYKVAKRGQDVALRCDPISGHVSLFWYQQALGQGPEFLTYFQNEAQLDKSGLPSDRFFAERPEGSVSTLKIQRTQQEDSAVYLCASSLAGTGGEQYFGPGTRLTVT.

This clonotype appeared many times. This rearrangement joins TRBV19 to TRBJ1-5; no reliable D call. Trimming removed 1 base from V and 0 bases from J, with 7 bases in between. Germline assignment: CDR1 LNHDA and CDR2 SQIVND (reference sequence). The CDR3 loop spans 15 amino acids. The CDR3 spells CASSIVGYSNQPQHF. CDR3 DNA sequence: TGTGCCAGTAGTATAGTGGGGTATAGCAATCAGCCCCAGCATTTT.

V gene TRBV11-2 combines with J gene TRBJ2-3; the match to TRBD2 covers 9 bases. The CDR3 loop spans 15 amino acids. The junction had 5 bases not matched to a gene; V was cut back by 5 bases and J by 2 bases. Per the germline V gene, CDR1 is SGHAT and CDR2 is FQNNGV. The chain's CDR3 is CASSQLAGVTDTQYF. In nucleotides, the CDR3 is TGTGCCAGCAGCCAGTTAGCGGGAGTCACAGATACGCAGTATTTT.

This clonotype has only a few counts. This chain uses TRBV14 with TRBJ2-3; D gene ambiguous. Looked up from germline, CDR1 is SGHDN and CDR2 is FVKESK. Trimming removed 1 base at V and 7 bases at J, with 18 bases between. The CDR3 contains 16 residues. The CDR3 loop reads CASSQGRVWGRNTQYF. The CDR3 nucleotides read TGTGCCAGCAGCCAAGGACGGGTGTGGGGTCGGAATACGCAGTATTTT.

The J gene is TRBJ2-4, the V gene TRBV20-1; 8 nucleotides line up with TRBD2. The CDR3 totals 16 residues. CDR1 and CDR2 from the germline V gene are DFQATT and SNEGSKA (reference sequence). The junction had 13 bases not matched to a gene; V was cut back by 4 bases and J by 5 bases. The CDR3 loop reads CSANKRTSYLENIQYF. The CDR3 DNA is TGCAGTGCTAATAAAAGGACTAGCTATTTGGAAAACATTCAGTACTTC.

This clonotype was seen a few times. The genes are TRBV29-1 and TRBJ2-2, with D perhaps TRBD1 (5 bases). Germline V lookup: CDR1 SQVTM, CDR2 ANQGSEA. Deletions cut 7 bases from V and 4 bases from J, with 13 bases between. CDR3 size: 13 residues. The CDR3 coding sequence is TGCAGCGCGACCCAGGGCGGCACCGGGGAGCTGTTTTTT. Translated, it gives CSATQGGTGELFF.

Only a few counts were recorded for this clonotype. The chain links TRBV12-5 to TRBJ2-1; D perhaps matches TRBD1 (5 bases). V was shortened by 7 bases and J by 2 bases, with 9 bases between the two germline ends. The CDR3 has 13 amino acids. Germline values: CDR1 LGHNT, CDR2 FRNRAP. CDR3: CASAMDTYNEQFF. The CDR3 DNA reads as TGTGCTAGTGCGATGGACACCTACAATGAGCAGTTCTTC.

This clonotype appeared many times. V is TRBV10-2 and J is TRBJ2-4, with D maybe TRBD2 (5 bases). Trimming pared 8 bases from V and 0 bases from J, leaving 5 bases between. Germline-derived CDR1 and CDR2 are WSHSY and SAAADI. CDR3 length equals 12 residues. The CDR3 protein is CASGLAKNIQYF. The CDR3, as DNA: TGCGCCAGCGGACTAGCCAAAAACATTCAGTACTTC.

The sample holds a few counts of this clonotype. J is TRBJ1-5 and V is TRBV11-2; 9 bases fit TRBD1. The germline V gene has CDR1 SGHAT and CDR2 FQNNGV. With 3 bases clipped from V and 0 bases from J, the junction kept 9 bases outside the gene matches. The CDR3 totals 18 residues. The CDR3 is CASSFSGTGSSSNQPQHF. The CDR3 DNA is TGTGCCAGCAGCTTCTCCGGGACAGGGAGTAGTAGCAATCAGCCCCAGCATTTT.

The chain recombines TRBV5-1 with TRBJ2-7; no definite D call. V was pared by 4 bases and J by 6 bases, with 2 bases between. The CDR3 loop spans 9 amino acids. Germline loops: CDR1 SGHRS, CDR2 YFSETQ. The CDR3 sequence is CASSGEQYF. DNA for the CDR3: TGCGCCAGCAGCGGCGAGCAGTACTTC.

With regard to this clonotype: A much larger clone differs by one base, so this may be a read error. This chain uses TRBV7-8 with TRBJ1-5; D perhaps matches TRBD1 (6 bases). V lost 5 bases, J lost 6 bases, and 17 bases lay in between. The germline V gene has CDR1 SGHVS and CDR2 FQNEAQ. The CDR3 has 15 amino acids. This chain's CDR3 is CASSPLGAVSQPQHF. CDR3 sequence (DNA): TGTGCCAGCAGCCCCCTGGGGGCAGTCAGTCAGCCCCAGCATTTT. Drawing the rest from reference TRBV7-8 and TRBJ1-5, the complete variable domain is GAGVSQSPRYKVAKRGQDVALRCDPISGHVSLFWYQQALGQGPEFLTYFQNEAQLDKSGLPSDRFFAERPEGSVSTLKIQRTQQEDSAVYLCASSPLGAVSQPQHFGDGTRLSIL.

The genes are TRBV5-4 and TRBJ2-1, with 9 bases identical to TRBD1. Germline V gene lookup returns CDR1 SGHNT and CDR2 YYREEE (reference sequence). After removal of 2 bases from V and 10 bases from J, the junction contained 7 bases not matched to a gene. CDR3 length equals 14 residues. The CDR3 DNA follows: TGTGCCAGCAGCTTCGGGACAGGGATAGGGGAGCAGTTCTTC. Translated, it gives CASSFGTGIGEQFF.

Concerning this clonotype: Given a much more abundant clone one base away, this may be a read error. The CDR3 protein is CANNRDANTEAFF. The CDR3 DNA reads as TGTGCCAACAACAGGGACGCGAACACTGAAGCTTTCTTT. The chain couples TRBV2 to TRBJ1-1; maybe TRBD1 (6 bases). CDR1 SNHLY and CDR2 FYNNEI come from the germline V gene. V was shortened by 10 bases and J by 1 base, with 13 bases between the two germline ends. The CDR3 loop spans 13 amino acids.

This clonotype appeared many times. The J gene is TRBJ2-5, the V gene TRBV7-9; 11 bases fit TRBD2. The CDR3 covers 16 residues. Trimming at V came to 5 bases and at J to 3 bases, leaving 8 bases not matched to a gene. From germline, CDR1 is SEHNR and CDR2 FQNEAQ (reference sequence). The CDR3 DNA reads as TGTGCCAGCAGCCCACGACTAGCGGGGACCGAAGAGACCCAGTACTTC. Protein: CASSPRLAGTEETQYF. The entire variable domain, with the rest obtained from reference TRBV7-9 and TRBJ2-5, is as follows: DTGVSQNPRHKITKRGQNVTFRCDPISEHNRLYWYRQTLGQGPEFLTYFQNEAQLEKSRLLSDRFSAERPKGSFSTLEIQRTEQGDSAMYLCASSPRLAGTEETQYFGPGTRLLVL.

This clonotype was detected many times. The chain uses TRBV4-2 and TRBJ1-2; TRBD1 agrees at 10 bases. CDR1 LGHNA and CDR2 YNFKEQ come from the germline V gene. V shed 2 bases and J 5 bases; nucleotides not matched to a gene: 5. CDR3 length: 15 amino acids. This chain's CDR3 is CASSQHPGQGYGYTF. CDR3 in DNA: TGTGCCAGCAGCCAACATCCGGGACAGGGGTATGGCTACACCTTC.

The chain links TRBV9 to TRBJ2-5; 13 bases are a match to TRBD2. CDR1 and CDR2 from the germline V gene are SGDLS and YYNGEE. Trimming removed 4 bases from V and 5 bases from J; junction bases left unmatched: 11. This CDR3 region has 17 residues. The CDR3 sequence: CASSQMLLAGGPETQYF. CDR3 in DNA: TGTGCCAGCAGCCAGATGTTACTAGCGGGGGGGCCGGAGACCCAGTACTTC. The variable domain in full, with the rest retrieved from reference TRBV9 and TRBJ2-5, is DSGVTQTPKHLITATGQRVTLRCSPRSGDLSVYWYQQSLDQGLQFLIQYYNGEERAKGNILERFSAQQFPDLHSELNLSSLELGDSALYFCASSQMLLAGGPETQYFGPGTRLLVL.

The chain combines TRBV25-1 with TRBJ1-2, with 9 nucleotides matching TRBD1. V lost 3 bases, J lost 7 bases, and 3 bases stayed unmatched. This CDR3 region has 13 residues. Germline V gene sequence: CDR1 MGHDK, CDR2 SYGVNS. The CDR3 DNA is TGTGCCAGCAGTGAGACGGGACAGGGTGGCTACACCTTC. This gives the protein CASSETGQGGYTF.

This clonotype occurred a few times. The chain couples TRBV7-2 to TRBJ2-7, with D unresolved. Germline CDR1 and CDR2: SGHTA and FQGNSA. The V gene lost 11 bases and the J gene lost 5 bases, with 25 bases spanning the gap. This CDR3 has 15 amino acids. Written as DNA, the CDR3 is TGTGCCTGGAGTGCCACCCTCGGAGTGGTCCACGAGCAGTACTTC. Its translation is CAWSATLGVVHEQYF.

This clonotype was recorded at least ten times. The chain carries TRBV7-2 and TRBJ2-1; D uncertain. This CDR3 contains 15 residues. CDR1 and CDR2 from the germline V gene are SGHTA and FQGNSA. Trimming left V 0 bases short and J 2 bases short, with 8 bases between. The CDR3 spells CASSLAGTAYNEQFF. CDR3 in DNA: TGTGCCAGCAGCTTAGCGGGAACAGCCTACAATGAGCAGTTCTTC.

This clonotype turned up a few times. At one end the junction does not follow the germline gene, possibly because of a read error. The rearrangement joins TRBV29-1 to TRBJ2-3; a possible D gene is TRBD1 (5 bases). The CDR3 is 11 residues long. CDR1 and CDR2 from the germline V gene are SQVTM and ANQGSEA. CDR3 coding DNA: TGCAGCGTTGTATCGACAGATACGCAGTGTTTT. This gives the protein CSVVSTDTQCF.

This clonotype was detected a few times. The gene calls are TRBV4-2 and TRBJ2-7; possible D gene TRBD2, 6 bases. Per the germline V gene, CDR1 is LGHNA and CDR2 is YNFKEQ. V was pared by 3 bases and J by 3 bases, with 18 bases between. The CDR3 is 16 amino acids. The DNA for the CDR3 is TGTGCCAGCAGCCAGACGGTACAGTCGCGGGACTACGAGCAGTACTTC. Its protein product is CASSQTVQSRDYEQYF.

In its sample, this clonotype was seen a few times. This chain uses TRBV27 with TRBJ2-7; D is unclear. The V gene lost 3 bases and the J gene lost 3 bases, with 12 bases spanning the gap. The CDR3 totals 14 residues. CDR1 is MNHEY and CDR2 is SMNVEV in the germline V gene (reference sequence). CDR3 DNA: TGTGCCAGCAGTTTTGGGCCAGAGCACTACGAGCAGTACTTC. Its protein is CASSFGPEHYEQYF.

This clonotype was observed many times. The chain carries TRBV19 and TRBJ2-5, with 8 bases fitting TRBD2. In germline, CDR1 is LNHDA, CDR2 SQIVND (reference sequence). The CDR3 covers 15 residues. The junction had 9 bases not matched to a gene; V was cut back by 4 bases and J by 5 bases. CDR3 bases: TGTGCCAGTAGTAAGGGCGGGGGGCCGTGGGAGACCCAGTACTTC. Encoded protein: CASSKGGGPWETQYF.

This clonotype was observed many times. V is TRBV15 and J is TRBJ1-5; D possibly corresponds to TRBD1 (5 bases). The CDR3 length is 16 residues. The ends were cut back, 0 bases at V and 3 bases at J, with 12 bases in the middle. CDR1 LNHNV and CDR2 YYDKDF come from the germline V gene (reference sequence). The CDR3 bases are TGTGCCACCAGCAGAGATCCGAGGGGTCCCAATCAGCCCCAGCATTTT. Translating it yields CATSRDPRGPNQPQHF. Drawing the rest from reference TRBV15 and TRBJ1-5, the complete variable domain is DAMVIQNPRYQVTQFGKPVTLSCSQTLNHNVMYWYQQKSSQAPKLLFHYYDKDFNNEADTPDNFQSRRPNTSFCFLDIRSPGLGDTAMYLCATSRDPRGPNQPQHFGDGTRLSIL.